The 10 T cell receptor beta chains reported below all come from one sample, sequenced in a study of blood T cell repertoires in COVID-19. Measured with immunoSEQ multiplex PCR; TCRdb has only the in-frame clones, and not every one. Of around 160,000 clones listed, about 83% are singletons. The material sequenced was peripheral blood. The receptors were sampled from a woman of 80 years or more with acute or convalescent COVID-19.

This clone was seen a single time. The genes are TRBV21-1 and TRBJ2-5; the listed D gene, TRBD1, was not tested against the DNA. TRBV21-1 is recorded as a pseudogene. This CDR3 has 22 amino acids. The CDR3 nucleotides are TGTGCCAGCAGCACCCGGGACAGGCCGTTTATGGTGGCGGTTAATATTTTAAAGACCCAGTACTTC. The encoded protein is CASSTRDRPFMVAVNILKTQYF.

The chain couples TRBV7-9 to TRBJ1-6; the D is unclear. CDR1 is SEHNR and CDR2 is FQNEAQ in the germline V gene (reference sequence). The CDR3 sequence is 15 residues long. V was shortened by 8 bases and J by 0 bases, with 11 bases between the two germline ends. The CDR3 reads CASREVNSYNSPLHF. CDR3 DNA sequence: TGTGCCAGCCGAGAGGTTAACTCCTATAATTCACCCCTCCACTTT.

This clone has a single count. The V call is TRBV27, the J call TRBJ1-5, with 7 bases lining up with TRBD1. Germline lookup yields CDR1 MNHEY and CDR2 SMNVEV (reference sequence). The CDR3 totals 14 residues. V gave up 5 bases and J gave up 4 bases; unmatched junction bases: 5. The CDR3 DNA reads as TGTGCCAGCAGTCCCCGACAGGGTAATCAGCCCCAGCATTTT. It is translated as CASSPRQGNQPQHF.

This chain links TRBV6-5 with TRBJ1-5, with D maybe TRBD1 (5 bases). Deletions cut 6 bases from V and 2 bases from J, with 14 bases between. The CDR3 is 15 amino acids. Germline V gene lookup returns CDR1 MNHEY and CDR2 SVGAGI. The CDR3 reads CASSRTNTGNQPQHF. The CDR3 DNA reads TGTGCCAGCAGCAGGACAAATACGGGCAATCAGCCCCAGCATTTT.

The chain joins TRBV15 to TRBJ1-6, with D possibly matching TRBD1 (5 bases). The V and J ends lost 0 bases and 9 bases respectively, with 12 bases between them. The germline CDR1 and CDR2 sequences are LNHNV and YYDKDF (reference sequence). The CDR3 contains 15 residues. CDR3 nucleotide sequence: TGTGCCACCAGCAGAGATCCAAGGGGAGGTTCACCCCTCCACTTT. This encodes CATSRDPRGGSPLHF.

This CDR3 reads CASSSRQNTEAFF. CDR3 DNA: TGTGCCAGCAGCTCCCGACAGAACACTGAAGCTTTCTTT. This chain connects TRBV7-9 to TRBJ1-1; D ambiguous. The V and J ends lost 4 bases and 1 base respectively, with 7 bases between them. Germline V gene sequence: CDR1 SEHNR, CDR2 FQNEAQ (reference sequence). The CDR3 extends over 13 amino acids. The entire variable domain, with the rest obtained from reference TRBV7-9 and TRBJ1-1, is as follows: DTGVSQNPRHKITKRGQNVTFRCDPISEHNRLYWYRQTLGQGPEFLTYFQNEAQLEKSRLLSDRFSAERPKGSFSTLEIQRTEQGDSAMYLCASSSRQNTEAFFGQGTRLTVV.

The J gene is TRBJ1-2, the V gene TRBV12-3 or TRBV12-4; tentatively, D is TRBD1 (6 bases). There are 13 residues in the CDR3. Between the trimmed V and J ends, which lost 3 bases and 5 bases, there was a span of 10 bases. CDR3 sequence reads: CASSLGGGYGYTF. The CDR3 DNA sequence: TGTGCCAGCAGTTTGGGAGGGGGGTATGGCTACACCTTC.

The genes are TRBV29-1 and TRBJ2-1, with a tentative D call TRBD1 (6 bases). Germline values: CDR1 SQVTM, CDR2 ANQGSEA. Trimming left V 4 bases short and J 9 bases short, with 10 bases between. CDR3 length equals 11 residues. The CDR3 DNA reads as TGCAGCGTTGCTGGGGGCGTTGAGCAGTTCTTC. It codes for CSVAGGVEQFF.

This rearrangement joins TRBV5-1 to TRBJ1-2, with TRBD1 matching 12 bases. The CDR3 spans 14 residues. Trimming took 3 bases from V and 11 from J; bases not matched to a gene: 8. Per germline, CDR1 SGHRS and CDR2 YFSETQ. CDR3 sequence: CASSSPGQGASYTF. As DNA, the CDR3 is TGCGCCAGCAGCTCCCCGGGACAGGGGGCCTCTTACACCTTC. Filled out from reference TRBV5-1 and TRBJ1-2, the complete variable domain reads KAGVTQTPRYLIKTRGQQVTLSCSPISGHRSVSWYQQTPGQGLQFLFEYFSETQRNKGNFPGRFSGRQFSNSRSEMNVSTLELGDSALYLCASSSPGQGASYTFGSGTRLTVV.

The CDR3 spells CATRTGSSYEQYF. The CDR3 DNA reads as TGTGCCACCAGGACAGGGAGCTCCTACGAGCAGTACTTC. The genes are TRBV6-5 and TRBJ2-7; 8 nucleotides match TRBD1. The CDR3 totals 13 residues. After removal of 10 bases from V and 0 bases from J, the junction contained 5 bases not matched to a gene. Germline CDR1 and CDR2: MNHEY and SVGAGI.